The 21 T cell receptor beta chains in this list originate from one sample, sequenced in a study of blood T cell repertoires in COVID-19 (TCRdb year 2020). Library generation was performed with the immunoSEQ multiplex PCR assay. In its TCRdb copy, this immuneACCESS table keeps in-frame sequences only and misses some clones. Where compared with another copy, unresolved V genes explain less than half of these, and the others have no known cause. In this sample the table shows under 250,000 clones, around four fifths of which occur a single time. Clones ranked in the top ten supply about 4.8% of the sample. Sequencing was performed on PBMCs or T cells enriched from blood (not recorded which). Receptors originate from a woman in her forties or fifties who had been exposed to COVID-19.

The chain has TRBV3-1 (or the pseudogene TRBV3-2) and TRBJ1-2; perhaps TRBD1 as D (5 bases). The CDR3 runs to 14 residues. Trimming took 4 bases from V and 4 from J, leaving 13 bases between them. CDR1 LGHDT and CDR2 YNNKEL come from the germline V gene (reference sequence). This CDR3 reads CASSPHGGGYGYTF. The CDR3 nucleotides read TGTGCCAGCAGCCCCCATGGGGGGGGCTATGGCTACACCTTC.

The chain carries TRBV27 and TRBJ1-1, with 8 bases fitting TRBD1. The germline V gene encodes CDR1 MNHEY and CDR2 SMNVEV (reference sequence). Trimming cost V 5 bases and J 2 bases; bases outside gene matches: 10. The CDR3 contains 16 residues. The CDR3 reads CASSRLRAGGNTEAFF. The CDR3 coding sequence is TGTGCCAGCAGTCGCCTTAGGGCAGGGGGCAACACTGAAGCTTTCTTT.

The rearrangement links TRBV7-9 to TRBJ1-4; D remains ambiguous. The CDR3 contains 15 residues. V lost 2 bases and J lost 4, with 11 bases in between. Germline V gene lookup returns CDR1 SEHNR and CDR2 FQNEAQ (reference sequence). The chain's CDR3 is CASSLNILGNEKLFF. The CDR3 nucleotides read TGTGCCAGCAGCTTAAATATACTCGGTAATGAAAAACTGTTTTTT.

The J gene is TRBJ2-1, the V gene TRBV5-6; 9 bases agree with TRBD2. CDR1 and CDR2 from the germline V gene are SGHDT and YYEEEE. The CDR3 consists of 16 residues. Unmatched junction bases numbered 6, after V lost 2 bases and J lost 3 bases. Here the CDR3 reads CASSFLSGGNYNEQFF. The CDR3 coding sequence is TGTGCCAGCAGCTTTTTGAGCGGGGGGAACTACAATGAGCAGTTCTTC. The whole variable domain, remainder taken from reference TRBV5-6 and TRBJ2-1, is DAGVTQSPTHLIKTRGQQVTLRCSPKSGHDTVSWYQQALGQGPQFIFQYYEEEERQRGNFPDRFSGHQFPNYSSELNVNALLLGDSALYLCASSFLSGGNYNEQFFGPGTRLTVL.

The chain couples TRBV7-2 to TRBJ1-5, with a weak D call TRBD1 (6 bases). Germline values: CDR1 SGHTA, CDR2 FQGNSA. The CDR3 has 14 residues. Trimming cost V 4 bases and J 6 bases, with 13 bases left between them. In DNA, the CDR3 is TGTGCCAGCAGCTATACAGGGTTGGGTCAGCCCCAGCATTTT. It yields the protein CASSYTGLGQPQHF.

The V gene is TRBV7-8, the J gene TRBJ1-6, with 7 nucleotides matching TRBD1. Germline CDR1 is SGHVS and CDR2 is FQNEAQ. CDR3 size: 15 residues. J was trimmed by 9 bases and V by 1 base; bases with no gene match: 6. CDR3 nucleotide sequence: TGTGCCAGCAGCTTAGGAAGGGGGCCGGGTTCACCCCTCCACTTT. It encodes CASSLGRGPGSPLHF.

The chain has TRBV7-2 and TRBJ1-2; weak D call: TRBD1 (6 bases). The CDR3 sequence is 16 residues long. Germline V gene sequence: CDR1 SGHTA, CDR2 FQGNSA. Trimming pared 5 bases from V and 8 bases from J, leaving 24 bases between. Here the CDR3 reads CASSEKGLQGPNGYTF. Here the CDR3 DNA reads TGTGCCAGCAGCGAAAAGGGATTACAGGGACCTAACGGCTACACCTTC.

The CDR3 reads CASSPTLQARLGETQYF. The CDR3 DNA sequence: TGTGCCAGCAGCCCGACCCTACAGGCTCGATTAGGGGAGACCCAGTACTTC. This chain joins TRBV3-1 (or the pseudogene TRBV3-2) and TRBJ2-5; possible D gene TRBD1, 5 bases. V lost 4 bases, J lost 5 bases, and 23 bases lay in between. The CDR3 runs 17 residues. The germline gives CDR1 LGHDT, CDR2 YNNKEL (reference sequence).

This clone was counted a few times. The chain employs TRBV4-1 and TRBJ1-1; D is undetermined. This CDR3 region has 15 residues. V lost 1 base, J lost 1 base, and 10 bases lay in between. Germline V lookup: CDR1 MGHRA, CDR2 YSYEKL. DNA of the CDR3: TGCGCCAGCAGCCAAGTCGAGATCCAGAACACTGAAGCTTTCTTT. Protein: CASSQVEIQNTEAFF.

The CDR3 spells CASSQDSGTSRQETQYF. In DNA form, the CDR3 reads TGCGCCAGCAGCCAAGATTCGGGGACTAGCCGTCAAGAGACCCAGTACTTC. The gene calls are TRBV4-3 and TRBJ2-5, with 9 bases that match TRBD2. Germline V gives CDR1 LGHNA, CDR2 YSLEER. V lost 0 bases and J lost 2; bases outside the gene matches: 7. This CDR3 has 17 amino acids.

This clone was observed a handful of times. The genes are TRBV6-6 and TRBJ1-1; 7 positions match TRBD1. Germline assignment: CDR1 MNHNY and CDR2 SVGAGI (reference sequence). The CDR3 is 14 amino acids. The V and J ends lost 4 bases and 4 bases, in that order; junction bases with no gene match: 6. CDR3 nucleotide sequence: TGTGCCAGCAGTTCCTGGACAGGACTCACTGAAGCTTTCTTT. This translates into CASSSWTGLTEAFF.

This clone occurred a few times. The V gene is TRBV5-6, the J gene TRBJ1-5; D gene unclear. CDR3 size: 12 residues. CDR1 and CDR2 from the germline V gene are SGHDT and YYEEEE. The germline V and J ends were trimmed by 4 bases and 4 bases, with 6 bases remaining between them. The CDR3 is CASSRVNQPQHF. CDR3 DNA: TGTGCCAGCAGCCGCGTAAATCAGCCCCAGCATTTT. Filled out from reference TRBV5-6 and TRBJ1-5, the complete variable domain reads DAGVTQSPTHLIKTRGQQVTLRCSPKSGHDTVSWYQQALGQGPQFIFQYYEEEERQRGNFPDRFSGHQFPNYSSELNVNALLLGDSALYLCASSRVNQPQHFGDGTRLSIL.

CDR3 region: CASSPRETGFFPPATGNTIYF. The CDR3 coding sequence is TGTGCCAGCAGCCCCAGAGAGACAGGGTTTTTTCCCCCTGCAACTGGAAACACCATATATTTT. This chain uses TRBV14 with TRBJ1-3; 7 nucleotides line up with TRBD1. In germline, CDR1 is SGHDN, CDR2 FVKESK. This CDR3 region has 21 residues. V shed 4 bases, J shed 2 bases, and the junction held 23 bases outside the gene matches.

The rearrangement uses TRBV27 and TRBJ1-1; TRBD1 matches 9 bases. CDR1 is MNHEY, CDR2 SMNVEV, per germline (reference sequence). The CDR3 is 16 amino acids. Losses at the gene ends were 3 bases for V and 1 base for J; bases not matched to a gene: 6. CDR3 protein: CASSFGQGRGNTEAFF. In DNA, the CDR3 is TGTGCCAGCAGTTTTGGACAGGGGAGGGGGAACACTGAAGCTTTCTTT.

V gene TRBV20-1 combines with J gene TRBJ1-1; D may be TRBD1 (5 bases). The CDR3 totals 11 residues. Trimming left V 6 bases short and J 10 bases short, with 15 bases between. The germline V gene encodes CDR1 DFQATT and CDR2 SNEGSKA (reference sequence). CDR3 protein: CSAERLGGAFF. DNA for the CDR3: TGCAGTGCCGAGAGACTGGGGGGAGCTTTCTTT.

This chain links TRBV3-1 (or the pseudogene TRBV3-2) with TRBJ2-7; 7 nucleotides line up with TRBD1. V lost 4 bases to trimming and J lost 2 bases; unmatched junction nucleotides: 8. The CDR3 has 15 residues. Germline-derived CDR1 and CDR2 are LGHDT and YNNKEL (reference sequence). Here the CDR3 reads CASSLHRGRPYEQYF. For the CDR3, the DNA is TGTGCCAGCAGCCTCCACAGGGGAAGGCCCTACGAGCAGTACTTC.

In this sample, this clone turned up many times. This sequence joins TRBV5-1 and TRBJ2-1, with 7 bases lining up with TRBD1. The CDR3 is made up of 14 amino acids. Germline V gene data show CDR1 as SGHRS and CDR2 as YFSETQ. The junction had 4 bases not matched to a gene; V was cut back by 6 bases and J by 1 base. CDR3 bases: TGCGCCAGCAACCCACAGGGGTCCTACAATGAGCAGTTCTTC. Its translation: CASNPQGSYNEQFF.

The rearrangement uses TRBV6-1 and TRBJ1-5; D gene ambiguous. There are 13 residues in the CDR3. CDR1 and CDR2 (germline): MNHNS, SASEGT. V lost 0 bases to trimming and J lost 5 bases, with 5 bases between them. CDR3 nucleotide sequence: TGTGCCAGCAGTGAAGCAAGAGATCAGCCCCAGCATTTT. It yields the protein CASSEARDQPQHF.

The genes are TRBV7-2 and TRBJ2-3; D is possibly TRBD2 (6 bases). The germline V gene has CDR1 SGHTA and CDR2 FQGNSA. The CDR3 consists of 16 residues. Trimming took 4 bases from V and 2 from J, leaving 16 bases between them. CDR3 region: CASSSSSAPNTDTQYF. The CDR3 bases are TGTGCCAGCAGCTCCTCTAGCGCCCCCAACACAGATACGCAGTATTTT.

This chain uses TRBV4-2 with TRBJ1-2; D is unclear. The CDR3 contains 12 residues. V lost 0 bases to trimming and J lost 6 bases, with 5 bases between them. CDR1 LGHNA and CDR2 YNFKEQ come from the germline V gene. CDR3: CASSQDTHGYTF. The CDR3 nucleotides are TGTGCCAGCAGCCAAGATACTCATGGCTACACCTTC.

Concerning this clone itself: Other DNA variants within this sample encode the same CDR3. V is TRBV3-1 (or the pseudogene TRBV3-2) and J is TRBJ1-5; tentative D call: TRBD1 (5 bases). The germline CDR1 and CDR2 sequences are LGHDT and YNNKEL (reference sequence). Trimming left V 0 bases short and J 4 bases short, with 10 bases between. The CDR3 is 15 amino acids. The DNA of the CDR3 is TGTGCCAGCAGCCAAGATTGGGGGGGAAATCAGCCCCAGCATTTT. This codes for CASSQDWGGNQPQHF.